This T cell receptor (beta chain) was captured in a study of CD8 T cells in Susac syndrome. RNA in amounts of 0.5 to 1 ug was reverse transcribed with random hexamers. Using its own MiXCR run on the immunoSEQ multiplex PCR reads, TCRdb lists one record per CDR3 protein. The table includes 120,000 or so distinct CDR3 sequences, 85% to 95% detected once. The CDR3 is made up of 14 amino acids. CDR1 SGHNT and CDR2 YYREEE come from the germline V gene (reference sequence). After removal of 3 bases from V and 8 bases from J, the junction contained 9 bases not matched to a gene. CD8+ and CD4+ T cells from blood underwent TCR beta sequencing.

The sequence was obtained from a human donor with multiple sclerosis. Material: CD4+ T cells from PBMCs. The chain uses TRBV5-4 and TRBJ1-2; TRBD1 matches 8 bases. The CDR3 is CASSSLGQGGGYTF. The CDR3 region has the DNA TGTGCCAGCAGCTCATTAGGACAGGGCGGCGGCTACACCTTC.